This T cell receptor beta chain was profiled in a study of T cells after somatic rescue of genetic block. The CDR3 length is 13 residues. Data came from immunoSEQ multiplex PCR; TCRdb stores just in-frame clones and leaves some out. The repertoire holds 68,000 or so clones, with less than 95% as singletons. Source material: peripheral blood mononuclear cells (PBMCs). This TCR was recovered from a man aged 35 to 55. J is TRBJ1-1 and V is TRBV21-1. TRBV21-1 is a pseudogene. CDR3 protein: CASSVRGSTEAFF. Written as DNA, the CDR3 is TGTGCCAGCAGCGTCCGGGGGAGCACTGAAGCTTTCTTT.